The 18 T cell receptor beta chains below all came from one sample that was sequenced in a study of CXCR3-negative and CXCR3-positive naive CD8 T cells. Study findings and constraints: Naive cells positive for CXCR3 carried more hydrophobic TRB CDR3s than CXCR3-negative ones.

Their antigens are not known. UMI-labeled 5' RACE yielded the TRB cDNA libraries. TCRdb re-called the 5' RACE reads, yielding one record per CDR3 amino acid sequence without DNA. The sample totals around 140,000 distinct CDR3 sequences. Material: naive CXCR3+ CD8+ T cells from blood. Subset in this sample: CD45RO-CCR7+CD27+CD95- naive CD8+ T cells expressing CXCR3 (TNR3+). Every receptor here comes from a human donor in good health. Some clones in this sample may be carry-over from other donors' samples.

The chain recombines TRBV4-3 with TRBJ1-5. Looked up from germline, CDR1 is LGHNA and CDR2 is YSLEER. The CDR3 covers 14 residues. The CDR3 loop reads CASSQDPHGQPQHF.

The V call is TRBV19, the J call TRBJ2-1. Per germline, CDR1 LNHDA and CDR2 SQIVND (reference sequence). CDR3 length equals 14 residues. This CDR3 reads CASSITQGYNEQFF.

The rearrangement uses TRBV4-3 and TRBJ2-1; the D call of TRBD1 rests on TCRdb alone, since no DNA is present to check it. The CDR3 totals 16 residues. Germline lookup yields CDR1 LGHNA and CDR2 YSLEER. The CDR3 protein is CASSQEGGFRYNEQFF.

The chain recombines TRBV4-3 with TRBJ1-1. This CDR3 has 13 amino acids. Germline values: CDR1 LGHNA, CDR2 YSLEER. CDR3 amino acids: CASSQARNTEAFF.

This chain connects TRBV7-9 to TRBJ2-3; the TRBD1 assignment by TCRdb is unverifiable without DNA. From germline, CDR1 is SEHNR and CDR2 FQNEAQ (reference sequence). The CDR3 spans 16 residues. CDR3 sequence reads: CASSLGLRIAPDTQYF.

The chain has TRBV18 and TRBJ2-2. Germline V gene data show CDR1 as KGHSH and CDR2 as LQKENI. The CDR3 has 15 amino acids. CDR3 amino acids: CASSPPNDNTGELFF.

The CDR3 sequence: CSAAMGTLNDPEAFF. The chain is built from TRBV20-1 and TRBJ1-1; TCRdb designates TRBD1, a call that cannot be tested without DNA. Germline assignment: CDR1 DFQATT and CDR2 SNEGSKA (reference sequence). CDR3 length equals 15 residues.

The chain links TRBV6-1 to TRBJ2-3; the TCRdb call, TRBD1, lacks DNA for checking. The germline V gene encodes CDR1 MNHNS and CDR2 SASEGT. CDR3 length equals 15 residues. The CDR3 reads CASSEWGGATDTQYF.

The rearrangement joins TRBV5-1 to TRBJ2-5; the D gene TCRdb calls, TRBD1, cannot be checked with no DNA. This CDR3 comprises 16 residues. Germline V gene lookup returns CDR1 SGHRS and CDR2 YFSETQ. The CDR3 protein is CASSLGSRVVQETQYF.

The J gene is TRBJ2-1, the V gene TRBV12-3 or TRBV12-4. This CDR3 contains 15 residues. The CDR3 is CASSLVASRSNEQFF.

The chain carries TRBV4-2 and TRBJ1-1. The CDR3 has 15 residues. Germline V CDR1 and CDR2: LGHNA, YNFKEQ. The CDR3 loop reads CASSQKIGTDTEAFF.

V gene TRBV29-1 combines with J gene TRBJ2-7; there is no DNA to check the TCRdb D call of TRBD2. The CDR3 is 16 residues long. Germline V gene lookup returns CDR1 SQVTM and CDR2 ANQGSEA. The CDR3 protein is CSVELAATAVSYEQYF.

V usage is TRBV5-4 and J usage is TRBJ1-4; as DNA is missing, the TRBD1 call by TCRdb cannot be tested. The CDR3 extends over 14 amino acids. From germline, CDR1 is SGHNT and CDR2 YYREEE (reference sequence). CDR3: CASSLGGANEKLFF.

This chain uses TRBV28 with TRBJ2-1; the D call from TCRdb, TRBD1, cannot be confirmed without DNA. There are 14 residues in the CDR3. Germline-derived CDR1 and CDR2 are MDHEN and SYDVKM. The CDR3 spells CASRPGQGLSEQFF.

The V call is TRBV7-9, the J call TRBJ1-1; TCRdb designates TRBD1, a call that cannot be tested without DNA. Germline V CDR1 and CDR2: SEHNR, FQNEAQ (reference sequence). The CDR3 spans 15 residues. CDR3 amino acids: CASSLGSQGITEAFF.

CDR3 amino acids: CAISNSVDTQYF. The chain has TRBV10-3 and TRBJ2-3. Per germline, CDR1 ENHRY and CDR2 SYGVKD. CDR3 length: 12 residues.

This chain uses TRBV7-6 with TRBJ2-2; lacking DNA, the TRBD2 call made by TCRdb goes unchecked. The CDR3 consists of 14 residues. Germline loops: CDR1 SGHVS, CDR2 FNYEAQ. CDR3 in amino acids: CASSFGLNTGKLFF.

CDR3 region: CASSQDQFGELFF. This sequence joins TRBV4-3 and TRBJ2-2. Germline V gives CDR1 LGHNA, CDR2 YSLEER. The CDR3 contains 13 residues.